These 8 T cell receptor beta chains came from one sample sequenced in a study of blood T cell repertoires in COVID-19. Sequencing used immunoSEQ multiplex PCR; TCRdb keeps in-frame clones, though not all of them. The sample carries 40,000 to 60,000 clones, approximately 95% recorded once. The specimen sequenced was peripheral blood. These receptors all come from a man in his sixties with COVID-19, enrolled during active disease.

The V gene is TRBV3-1 (or the pseudogene TRBV3-2), the J gene TRBJ1-2, with 9 bases lining up with TRBD1. The CDR3 consists of 14 residues. CDR1 is LGHDT, CDR2 YNNKEL, per germline (reference sequence). Trimming cost V 2 bases and J 7 bases; bases outside gene matches: 5. Written as DNA, the CDR3 is TGTGCCAGCAGCCAATCACAGGGGGCGTCTGGCTACACCTTC. It codes for CASSQSQGASGYTF.

The chain has TRBV7-3 and TRBJ1-2; tentative D call: TRBD1 (6 bases). The V gene lost 6 bases and the J gene lost 4 bases, with 9 bases spanning the gap. The CDR3 totals 12 residues. Germline V gives CDR1 SGHTA, CDR2 FQGTGA. In nucleotides, the CDR3 is TGTGCCAGCAGGACAGGTAGCTATGGCTACACCTTC. Translating gives CASRTGSYGYTF.

V gene TRBV7-8 combines with J gene TRBJ2-2; TRBD2 matches at 12 bases. The CDR3 is 17 residues long. After removal of 5 bases from V and 1 base from J, the junction contained 5 bases not matched to a gene. Germline assignment: CDR1 SGHVS and CDR2 FQNEAQ. The CDR3 region is CASSITGLAGNTGELFF. DNA for the CDR3: TGTGCCAGCAGCATAACGGGACTAGCGGGGAACACCGGGGAGCTGTTTTTT.

Written as DNA, the CDR3 is TGCGCCAGCAGCTTGGATAGCTCTGGAAACACCATATATTTT. Its protein is CASSLDSSGNTIYF. V gene TRBV5-1 combines with J gene TRBJ1-3; D not certain. From germline, CDR1 is SGHRS and CDR2 YFSETQ. CDR3 size: 14 residues. Trimming left V 0 bases short and J 0 bases short, with 4 bases between.

The chain combines TRBV3-1 (or the pseudogene TRBV3-2) with TRBJ1-2, with 10 positions matching TRBD1. Trimming at V came to 3 bases and at J to 8 bases, leaving 9 bases not matched to a gene. The CDR3 runs to 15 residues. Germline V CDR1 and CDR2: LGHDT, YNNKEL (reference sequence). CDR3 sequence (DNA): TGTGCCAGCAGCCATTATGGGACAGGGGAAGGCGGCTACACCTTC. This translates into CASSHYGTGEGGYTF.

The rearrangement uses TRBV2 and TRBJ1-5, with a tentative D call TRBD1 (6 bases). The V end was cut by 7 bases, the J end by 6 bases, with 16 bases between. This CDR3 is built from 14 residues. Germline-derived CDR1 and CDR2 are SNHLY and FYNNEI. CDR3 nucleotides: TGTGCCAGCACCGAGGGGGGGCAGGGTCAGCCCCAGCATTTT. Protein sequence: CASTEGGQGQPQHF.

The chain has TRBV6-1 and TRBJ2-2; 8 positions match TRBD2. Trimming took 1 base from V and 11 from J; bases not matched to a gene: 18. CDR1 and CDR2 (germline): MNHNS, SASEGT. The length of the CDR3 is 18 residues. The CDR3 is CASSEGSVAGHQAGELFF. CDR3 DNA: TGTGCCAGCAGTGAAGGGTCGGTAGCGGGGCACCAGGCGGGAGAGCTGTTTTTT.

The chain couples TRBV3-1 (or the pseudogene TRBV3-2) to TRBJ2-1, with no clear D. CDR1 and CDR2 from the germline V gene are LGHDT and YNNKEL (reference sequence). The CDR3 contains 13 residues. Trimming removed 8 bases at V and 12 bases at J, with 20 bases between. Written as DNA, the CDR3 is TGTGCCAGCTCTCTAAGCTCGAAAGTCGCGCAGTTCTTC. This gives the protein CASSLSSKVAQFF.